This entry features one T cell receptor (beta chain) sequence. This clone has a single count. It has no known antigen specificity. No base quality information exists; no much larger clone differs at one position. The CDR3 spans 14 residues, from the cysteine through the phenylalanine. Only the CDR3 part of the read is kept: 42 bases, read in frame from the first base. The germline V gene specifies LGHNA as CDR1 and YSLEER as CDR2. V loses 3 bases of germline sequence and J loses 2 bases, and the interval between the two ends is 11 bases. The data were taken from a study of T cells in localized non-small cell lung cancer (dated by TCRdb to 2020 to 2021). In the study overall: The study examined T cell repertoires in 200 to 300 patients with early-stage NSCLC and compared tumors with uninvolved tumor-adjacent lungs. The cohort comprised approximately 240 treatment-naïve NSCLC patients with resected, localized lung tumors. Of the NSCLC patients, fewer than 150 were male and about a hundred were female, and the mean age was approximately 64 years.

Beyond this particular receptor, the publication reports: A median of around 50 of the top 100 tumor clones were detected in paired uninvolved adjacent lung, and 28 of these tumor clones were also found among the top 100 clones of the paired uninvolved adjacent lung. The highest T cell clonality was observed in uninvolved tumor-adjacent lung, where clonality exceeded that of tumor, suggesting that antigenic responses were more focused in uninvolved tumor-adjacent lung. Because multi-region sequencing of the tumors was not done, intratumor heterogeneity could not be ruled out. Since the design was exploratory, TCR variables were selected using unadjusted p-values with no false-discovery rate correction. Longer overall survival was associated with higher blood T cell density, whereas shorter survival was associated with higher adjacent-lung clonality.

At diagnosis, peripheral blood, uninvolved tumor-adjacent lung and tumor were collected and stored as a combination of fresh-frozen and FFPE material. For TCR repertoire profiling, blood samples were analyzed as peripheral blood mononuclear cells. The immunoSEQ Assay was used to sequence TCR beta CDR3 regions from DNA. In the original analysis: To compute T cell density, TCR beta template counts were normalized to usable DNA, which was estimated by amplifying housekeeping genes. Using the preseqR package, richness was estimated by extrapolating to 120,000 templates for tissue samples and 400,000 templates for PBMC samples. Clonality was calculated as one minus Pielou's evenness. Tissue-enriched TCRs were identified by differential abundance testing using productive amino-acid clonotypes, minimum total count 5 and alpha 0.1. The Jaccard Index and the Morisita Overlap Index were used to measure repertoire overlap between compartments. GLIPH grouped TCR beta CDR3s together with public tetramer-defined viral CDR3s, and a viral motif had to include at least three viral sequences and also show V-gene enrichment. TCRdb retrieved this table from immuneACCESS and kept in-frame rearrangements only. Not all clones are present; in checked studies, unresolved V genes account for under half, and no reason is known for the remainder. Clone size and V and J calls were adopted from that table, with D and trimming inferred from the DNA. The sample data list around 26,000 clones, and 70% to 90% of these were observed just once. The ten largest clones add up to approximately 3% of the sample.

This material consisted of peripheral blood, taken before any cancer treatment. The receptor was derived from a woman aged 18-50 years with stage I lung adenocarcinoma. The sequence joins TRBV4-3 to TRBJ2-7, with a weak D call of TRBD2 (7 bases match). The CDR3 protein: CASSQAGATYEQYF. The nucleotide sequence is TGCGCCAGCAGCCAGGCGGGGGCGACCTACGAGCAGTACTTC.